This is a list of T cell receptor beta chains from one sample in a study of cytomegalovirus exposure and HLA in healthy donors. The method was immunoSEQ multiplex PCR; TCRdb's version includes in-frame clones alone and lacks a portion of them. There are roughly 300,000 clones in the sample; about nine tenths occur only once, and around 0.8% lies in the top ten. Sequenced material: PBMCs. The receptors originated from a young woman in good health and CMV-seronegative. Both conserved end residues are part of each CDR3. The D gene is left open where the match is weak. For some rows the clone size is stated as once, few or many, or as a class when expanded; others skip it.

D gene: .
J gene: TRBJ2-2
V gene: TRBV9
clone size: .
CDR3 DNA: TGTGCCAGCAGCGTAGAGAGGGTCGGGGAGCTGTTTTTT
CDR3 protein: CASSVERVGELFF

D gene: TRBD1
J gene: TRBJ2-3
V gene: TRBV5-1
clone size: .
CDR3 DNA: TGCGCCAGCAGCACCGGACAGGGCACAGATACGCAGTATTTT
CDR3 protein: CASSTGQGTDTQYF

D gene: TRBD1
J gene: TRBJ2-7
V gene: TRBV5-6
clone size: .
CDR3 DNA: TGTGCCAGCAGCCTGACAGGGACCTACGAGCAGTACTTC
CDR3 protein: CASSLTGTYEQYF

D gene: TRBD2
J gene: TRBJ2-1
V gene: TRBV4-2
clone size: .
CDR3 DNA: TGTGCCAGCAGCCAATTAGCGGGAGGGGGCAACGATGAGCAGTTCTTC
CDR3 protein: CASSQLAGGGNDEQFF

D gene: .
J gene: TRBJ1-3
V gene: TRBV5-8
clone size: .
CDR3 DNA: TGTGCCAGCAGCTTGTACTTGACGCGGGGACCCTCTGGAAACACCATATATTTT
CDR3 protein: CASSLYLTRGPSGNTIYF

D gene: TRBD1
J gene: TRBJ2-2
V gene: TRBV7-2
clone size: .
CDR3 DNA: TGTGCCAGCAGCTTAACATCTACAGGGGGCACCGGGGAGCTGTTTTTT
CDR3 protein: CASSLTSTGGTGELFF

D gene: TRBD2
J gene: TRBJ2-1
V gene: TRBV28
clone size: .
CDR3 DNA: TGTGCCAGCGCGGGAGCGGGGTACAATGAGCAGTTCTTC
CDR3 protein: CASAGAGYNEQFF

D gene: .
J gene: TRBJ2-7
V gene: TRBV2
clone size: many
CDR3 DNA: TGTGCCAGCAGGGCCCTGACAGGATCCGAGCAGTACTTC
CDR3 protein: CASRALTGSEQYF

D gene: TRBD2
J gene: TRBJ2-7
V gene: TRBV27
clone size: .
CDR3 DNA: TGTGCCAGCAGTCGAGCGGGAACCACCTACGAGCAGTACTTC
CDR3 protein: CASSRAGTTYEQYF

D gene: .
J gene: TRBJ2-1
V gene: TRBV7-2
clone size: .
CDR3 DNA: TGTGCCAGCAGCTTAGGAGGGGGAGATGAGCAGTTCTTC
CDR3 protein: CASSLGGGDEQFF

D gene: .
J gene: TRBJ2-7
V gene: TRBV4-1
clone size: .
CDR3 DNA: TGCGCCAGCAGCCAAGGGACAGCCGGGCAGTACTTC
CDR3 protein: CASSQGTAGQYF